This TCR beta chain derives from a study of early T cells in non-severe SARS-CoV-2 infection. Study information: Chains from this unsorted whole-blood bulk RNA could not be paired.

Ten or more counts support this clonotype. The antigen is undetermined. CDR1 is LGHDT, CDR2 YNNKEL, per germline (reference sequence). CDR3 size: 16 residues. Trimming took 1 base from V and 8 from J; bases not matched to a gene: 11. Unique molecular identifier tags were affixed to discrete cDNA molecules. TCRdb independently ran MiXCR on the 5' RACE reads; one entry per CDR3 protein. Altogether around 80,000 distinct CDR3 sequences are present, less than 15% being singletons, with the ten largest covering 6%. Findings of the study overall: Private and CD4 specificities were missed by VDJdb matching, skewed to anti-spike CD8.

Sequences were obtained from whole blood. This chain joins TRBV3-1 and TRBJ2-1; 7 bases fit TRBD2. The TCR sequence derives from an adult who was a healthcare worker with PCR-confirmed SARS-CoV-2 infection or an uninfected control (not recorded which). The CDR3, as DNA: TGTGCCAGCAGCCAAGGGAAGGGCGGGAGTTTAGATGAGCAGTTCTTC. Its protein is CASSQGKGGSLDEQFF.